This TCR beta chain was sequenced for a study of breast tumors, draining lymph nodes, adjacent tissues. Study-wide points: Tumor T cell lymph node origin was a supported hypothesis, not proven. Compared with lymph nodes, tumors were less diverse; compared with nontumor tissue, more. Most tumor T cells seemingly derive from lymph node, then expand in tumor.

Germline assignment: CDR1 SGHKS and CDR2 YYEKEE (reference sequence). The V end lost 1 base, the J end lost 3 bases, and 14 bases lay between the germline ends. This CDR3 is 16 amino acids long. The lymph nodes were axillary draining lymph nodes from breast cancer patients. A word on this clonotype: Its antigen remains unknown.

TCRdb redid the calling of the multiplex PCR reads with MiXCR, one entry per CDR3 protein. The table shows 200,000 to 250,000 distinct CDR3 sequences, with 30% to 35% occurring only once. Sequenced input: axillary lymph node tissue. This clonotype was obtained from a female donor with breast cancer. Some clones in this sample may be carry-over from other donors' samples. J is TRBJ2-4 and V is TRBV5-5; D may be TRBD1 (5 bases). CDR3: CASSLSWGESKNIQYF. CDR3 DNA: TGTGCCAGCAGCTTGTCGTGGGGCGAAAGCAAAAACATTCAGTACTTC.